The 30 T cell receptor beta chains presented below share a single source sample, sequenced in a study of T-cell reconstitution after alpha-beta-depleted transplantation in children (dated by TCRdb to 2016 to 2018). The treatment or condition label of this sample denotes: allogeneic hematopoietic cell transplantation with graft depleted of TCRalphabeta T cells and CD19 B cells. Library creation used PCR. Sequencing was performed on an Illumina HiSeq 2500. TCR library preparation used molecular barcoding, with unique molecular identifiers applied to normalize quantification of the TCRbeta repertoire. TCRdb's own reprocessing of the public reads used fastp at Q25 and MiXCR and kept productive beta chains. Rows merge per CDR3 protein into single entries with the most common DNA and genes. The sample profile shows 300,000 or so distinct CDR3 sequences; approximately 23% of them were found once. The ten largest make up approximately 11% of the sample.

The input for sequencing was PBMCs, mostly from graft donor cells, taken 180 days after TCRalphabeta/CD19-depleted stem cell transplant. The receptors come from a male patient between 10 and 17 years old who had a stem cell transplant for acute lymphoblastic leukemia, so the T cells may come from the graft donor.

This clonotype was detected only a few times. This chain links TRBV7-9 with TRBJ2-3; D is unresolved. The germline V gene has CDR1 SEHNR and CDR2 FQNEAQ (reference sequence). This CDR3 is built from 13 residues. The V and J ends lost 3 bases and 4 bases respectively, with 8 bases between them. The CDR3, as DNA: TGTGCCAGCAGCTTTGGAACTGCAGATACGCAGTATTTT. It translates to CASSFGTADTQYF. The whole variable domain, remainder taken from reference TRBV7-9 and TRBJ2-3, is DTGVSQNPRHKITKRGQNVTFRCDPISEHNRLYWYRQTLGQGPEFLTYFQNEAQLEKSRLLSDRFSAERPKGSFSTLEIQRTEQGDSAMYLCASSFGTADTQYFGPGTRLTVL.

This clonotype was counted only a few times. This chain connects TRBV15 to TRBJ2-5, with D possibly matching TRBD1 (5 bases). This CDR3 is built from 15 residues. Germline values: CDR1 LNHNV, CDR2 YYDKDF (reference sequence). Trimming stripped 0 bases from V and 2 bases from J, with 10 bases between. CDR3 residues: CATSRESSGQETQYF. CDR3 sequence (DNA): TGTGCCACCAGCAGAGAATCTTCAGGGCAAGAGACCCAGTACTTC.

The DNA for the CDR3 is TGTGCCAGCGGGAAGTGGGAGAACACCGGGGAGCTGTTTTTT. It specifies CASGKWENTGELFF. This chain links TRBV7-9 with TRBJ2-2; D uncertain. V was clipped by 8 bases and J by 1 base, with 11 bases between them. CDR1 is SEHNR and CDR2 is FQNEAQ in the germline V gene (reference sequence). The CDR3 covers 14 residues.

This clonotype has more than one count but fewer than ten. The chain has TRBV20-1 and TRBJ1-2; 7 nucleotides line up with TRBD1. Germline CDR1 DFQATT, CDR2 SNEGSKA (reference sequence). The CDR3 is 13 amino acids. V dropped 0 bases and J dropped 8; count of bases not matched to a gene: 6. CDR3 coding DNA: TGCAGTGCTAGAGAAGACAGGGTGGGGGGCTACACCTTC. This codes for CSAREDRVGGYTF.

The chain carries TRBV24-1 and TRBJ2-5; 7 bases line up with TRBD1. This CDR3 has 14 amino acids. V lost 3 bases, J lost 5 bases, and 5 bases stayed unmatched. Germline CDR1 and CDR2: KGHDR and SFDVKD. This CDR3 is CATSDTRGRETQYF. The CDR3 DNA follows: TGTGCCACCAGTGATACTAGGGGGCGCGAGACCCAGTACTTC.

The chain joins TRBV29-1 to TRBJ1-2; 9 bases are a match to TRBD1. J gave up 8 bases and V 5 bases, and 6 bases lay outside the gene matches. The CDR3 consists of 12 residues. CDR1 and CDR2 (germline): SQVTM, ANQGSEA. DNA of the CDR3: TGCAGCGTTCGGGACAGGGTCGAAGGCTACACCTTC. This encodes CSVRDRVEGYTF. Complete variable domain (other parts from reference TRBV29-1 and TRBJ1-2): SAVISQKPSRDICQRGTSLTIQCQVDSQVTMMFWYRQQPGQSLTLIATANQGSEATYESGFVIDKFPISRPNLTFSTLTVSNMSPEDSSIYLCSVRDRVEGYTFGSGTRLTVV.

V and J are TRBV15 and TRBJ1-1; tentatively, D is TRBD1 (5 bases). This CDR3 spans 15 amino acids. Germline loops: CDR1 LNHNV, CDR2 YYDKDF (reference sequence). V lost 3 bases to trimming and J lost 5 bases, with 16 bases between them. The CDR3 sequence is CATSRGTGGNTEAFF. As DNA, the CDR3 is TGTGCCACCAGCAGGGGGACTGGAGGGAATACTGAAGCTTTCTTT.

The table lists this clonotype with a few counts. The V call is TRBV5-1, the J call TRBJ2-7; perhaps TRBD2 as D (6 bases). The CDR3 extends over 16 amino acids. The germline gives CDR1 SGHRS, CDR2 YFSETQ. Trimming stripped 0 bases from V and 0 bases from J, with 13 bases between. CDR3 nucleotides: TGCGCCAGCAGCTTGGGTCCTAGCGTCAACTCCTACGAGCAGTACTTC. It yields the protein CASSLGPSVNSYEQYF.

The V and J genes are TRBV6-5 and TRBJ1-4; D remains unclear. Germline-derived CDR1 and CDR2 are MNHEY and SVGAGI. The V end lost 0 bases, the J end lost 0 bases, and 8 bases lay between the germline ends. This CDR3 is 16 amino acids long. DNA of the CDR3: TGTGCCAGCAGTTACTCGTGGGGAGCAACTAATGAAAAACTGTTTTTT. Translated, it gives CASSYSWGATNEKLFF.

This clonotype was recorded a few times. The V gene is TRBV29-1, the J gene TRBJ2-5; D is perhaps TRBD2 (7 bases). Germline lookup yields CDR1 SQVTM and CDR2 ANQGSEA. The CDR3 length is 12 residues. V was clipped by 5 bases and J by 5 bases, with 12 bases between them. CDR3 DNA sequence: TGCAGCGTTCGGGGGGCGCGGGAGACCCAGTACTTC. Protein: CSVRGARETQYF.

This clonotype appeared a few times. This chain joins TRBV5-1 and TRBJ2-3; possible D gene TRBD1, 6 bases. Germline CDR1 reads SGHRS; CDR2 reads YFSETQ. This CDR3 has 16 amino acids. Trimming pared 4 bases from V and 1 base from J, leaving 16 bases between. CDR3 protein: CASSVILGGGTDTQYF. In DNA form, the CDR3 reads TGCGCCAGCAGCGTGATTCTTGGGGGCGGCACAGATACGCAGTATTTT.

V gene TRBV7-3 combines with J gene TRBJ2-6; perhaps TRBD1 as D (6 bases). The length of the CDR3 is 15 residues. Germline V gene sequence: CDR1 SGHTA, CDR2 FQGTGA. V was trimmed by 5 bases and J by 1 base, leaving 9 bases between them. This CDR3 is CASSHDRSGANVLTF. The CDR3, as DNA: TGTGCCAGCAGCCACGACAGGTCTGGGGCCAACGTCCTGACTTTC. Based on the CDR3 plus reference TRBV7-3 and TRBJ2-6, the full variable domain is GAGVSQTPSNKVTEKGKYVELRCDPISGHTALYWYRQSLGQGPEFLIYFQGTGAADDSGLPNDRFFAVRPEGSVSTLKIQRTERGDSAVYLCASSHDRSGANVLTFGAGSRLTVL.

The CDR3 spells CSARGSYYSNQPQHF. In nucleotides, the CDR3 is TGCAGTGCTAGAGGCAGTTATTATAGCAATCAGCCCCAGCATTTT. The chain couples TRBV20-1 to TRBJ1-5; no definite D call. The CDR3 consists of 15 residues. V was pared by 1 base and J by 0 bases, with 10 bases between. CDR1 is DFQATT, CDR2 SNEGSKA, per germline (reference sequence).

V is TRBV7-9 and J is TRBJ2-5, with 7 nucleotides matching TRBD2. The CDR3 runs 13 residues. From germline, CDR1 is SEHNR and CDR2 FQNEAQ (reference sequence). V shed 1 base and J 14 bases; nucleotides not matched to a gene: 10. The CDR3 loop is CASSLVPQGLTYF. CDR3 in DNA: TGTGCCAGCAGCTTAGTTCCTCAGGGACTAACTTACTTC. Complete variable domain (other parts from reference TRBV7-9 and TRBJ2-5): DTGVSQNPRHKITKRGQNVTFRCDPISEHNRLYWYRQTLGQGPEFLTYFQNEAQLEKSRLLSDRFSAERPKGSFSTLEIQRTEQGDSAMYLCASSLVPQGLTYFGPGTRLLVL.

V usage is TRBV7-8 and J usage is TRBJ1-5, with D uncertain. The germline V and J ends were trimmed by 5 bases and 2 bases, with 10 bases remaining between them. CDR3 length equals 14 residues. CDR1 and CDR2 from the germline V gene are SGHVS and FQNEAQ. CDR3 DNA: TGTGCCAGCAGCCGGCGTAGGGGCAATCAGCCCCAGCATTTT. This translates into CASSRRRGNQPQHF.

This clonotype was detected many times. The chain links TRBV12-3 or TRBV12-4 to TRBJ2-7; the D is unclear. V was clipped by 5 bases and J by 3 bases, with 8 bases between them. The CDR3 spans 12 residues. CDR3 in amino acids: CASSVQDYEQYF. In DNA, the CDR3 is TGTGCCAGCAGTGTCCAGGACTACGAGCAGTACTTC.

J is TRBJ1-2 and V is TRBV25-1; TRBD1 agrees at 7 bases. This CDR3 has 12 amino acids. In germline, CDR1 is MGHDK, CDR2 SYGVNS. V shed 4 bases, J shed 6 bases, and the junction held 2 bases outside the gene matches. The CDR3 here is CASSVGQDGYTF. CDR3 in DNA: TGTGCCAGCAGTGTCGGACAGGATGGCTACACCTTC.

V gene TRBV27 combines with J gene TRBJ1-2, with D possibly matching TRBD1 (5 bases). The length of the CDR3 is 15 residues. Germline CDR1 reads MNHEY; CDR2 reads SMNVEV (reference sequence). V lost 2 bases and J lost 3, with 13 bases in between. The CDR3, as DNA: TGTGCCAGCAGTTTAGGGGGTGGGGTCTACTATGGCTACACCTTC. This codes for CASSLGGGVYYGYTF.

This clonotype was counted at least ten times. This chain joins TRBV10-3 and TRBJ2-5; D tentatively reads TRBD1 or TRBD2 (5 bases each). The germline V and J ends were trimmed by 2 bases and 9 bases, with 16 bases remaining between them. Germline-derived CDR1 and CDR2 are ENHRY and SYGVKD. The CDR3 has 14 residues. This CDR3 is CAISEMGDPGAQYF. CDR3 DNA: TGTGCCATCAGTGAGATGGGGGACCCCGGGGCCCAGTACTTC.

The genes are TRBV7-6 and TRBJ2-3, with TRBD2 as a possible D gene (6 bases). The germline V and J ends were trimmed by 1 base and 2 bases, with 13 bases remaining between them. The CDR3 is made up of 16 amino acids. Germline V CDR1 and CDR2: SGHVS, FNYEAQ. CDR3 nucleotides: TGTGCCAGCAGCTTAGGGCCGGGACTTACCACAGATACGCAGTATTTT. Protein product: CASSLGPGLTTDTQYF.

In regard to this clonotype: A much larger clone differs from this one at a single base, so this may be a read error. Lacking the conserved final phenylalanine or tryptophan, this CDR3 likely reflects a read error. The V and J genes are TRBV12-3 or TRBV12-4 and TRBJ2-7; D might be TRBD1 or TRBD2, each matching 5 bases. The ends were cut back, 6 bases at V and 5 bases at J, with 14 bases in the middle. The CDR3 consists of 13 residues. The CDR3 DNA reads as TGTGCCAGCAGCCTGGGACCTCCGAACGAGCAGTACCTC. The encoded protein is CASSLGPPNEQYL.

The chain combines TRBV21-1 with TRBJ2-7; no DNA check was done on the table's D call, TRBD2. TRBV21-1 is described as a pseudogene. The CDR3 runs to 17 residues. DNA for the CDR3: TGTGCCAGCAGCAAAGAGGGCACGCTAGCGGGGACCTACGAGCAGTACTTC. Translating it yields CASSKEGTLAGTYEQYF.

The chain carries TRBV6-5 and TRBJ2-1; 15 nucleotides line up with TRBD2. Germline CDR1 reads MNHEY; CDR2 reads SVGAGI. Unmatched junction bases numbered 9, after V lost 4 bases and J lost 8 bases. This CDR3 has 17 residues. The CDR3 nucleotides read TGTGCCAGCAGTTGGGGACTAGCGGGAGGAATTACCGATGAGCAGTTCTTC. This translates into CASSWGLAGGITDEQFF.

The rearrangement links TRBV18 to TRBJ2-5; D not certain. V gave up 5 bases and J gave up 3 bases, with 7 bases separating them. The CDR3 length is 12 residues. The germline V gene has CDR1 KGHSH and CDR2 LQKENI. The CDR3 sequence: CASSTFKETQYF. The CDR3 nucleotides read TGTGCCAGCTCAACCTTTAAAGAGACCCAGTACTTC.

The rearrangement uses TRBV12-3 or TRBV12-4 and TRBJ1-5, with D unclear. The CDR3 sequence is 14 residues long. V was shortened by 3 bases and J by 4 bases, with 10 bases between the two germline ends. The CDR3 loop is CASSFPLMNQPQHF. The CDR3 nucleotides read TGTGCCAGCAGTTTCCCTCTGATGAATCAGCCCCAGCATTTT.

For the CDR3, the DNA is TGTGCCAGCTCACCAGGGGGGACCTCTAACTATGGCTACACCTTC. Protein product: CASSPGGTSNYGYTF. This chain joins TRBV18 and TRBJ1-2; TRBD1 is a possible D gene (5 bases). Germline V gene lookup returns CDR1 KGHSH and CDR2 LQKENI. The CDR3 sequence is 15 residues long. Deletions cut 2 bases from V and 0 bases from J, with 10 bases between.

This clonotype was seen at least ten times. This chain uses TRBV12-3 or TRBV12-4 with TRBJ2-2; the D call may be TRBD1 or TRBD2 (5 bases each). The length of the CDR3 is 13 residues. The V end was cut by 1 base, the J end by 5 bases, with 5 bases between. The chain's CDR3 is CASSLGGTGELFF. The CDR3 nucleotides are TGTGCCAGCAGTTTAGGGGGGACCGGGGAGCTGTTTTTT.

This clonotype was seen a handful of times. This chain joins TRBV29-1 and TRBJ1-1; 9 nucleotides align to TRBD1. The CDR3 totals 14 residues. V gave up 5 bases and J gave up 0 bases; unmatched junction bases: 4. Germline-derived CDR1 and CDR2 are SQVTM and ANQGSEA. CDR3 nucleotide sequence: TGCAGCGTTCACAGGGGGCTGCTGAACACTGAAGCTTTCTTT. This sequence encodes CSVHRGLLNTEAFF.

This clonotype was observed many times. The V call is TRBV5-1, the J call TRBJ2-3; D may be TRBD1 or TRBD2 (5 bases each). The CDR3 totals 15 residues. Germline values: CDR1 SGHRS, CDR2 YFSETQ. V was shortened by 4 bases and J by 2 bases, with 14 bases between the two germline ends. CDR3 bases: TGCGCCAGCAGCCCTGACAGACTATTCACAGATACGCAGTATTTT. Protein sequence: CASSPDRLFTDTQYF.

The chain joins TRBV29-1 to TRBJ2-1; D possibly corresponds to TRBD2 (6 bases). CDR3 length: 13 residues. Per germline, CDR1 SQVTM and CDR2 ANQGSEA. The V gene lost 6 bases and the J gene lost 3 bases, with 12 bases spanning the gap. The CDR3 coding sequence is TGCAGCGTAGTCTCCGGGAGCTACAATGAGCAGTTCTTC. Protein: CSVVSGSYNEQFF.